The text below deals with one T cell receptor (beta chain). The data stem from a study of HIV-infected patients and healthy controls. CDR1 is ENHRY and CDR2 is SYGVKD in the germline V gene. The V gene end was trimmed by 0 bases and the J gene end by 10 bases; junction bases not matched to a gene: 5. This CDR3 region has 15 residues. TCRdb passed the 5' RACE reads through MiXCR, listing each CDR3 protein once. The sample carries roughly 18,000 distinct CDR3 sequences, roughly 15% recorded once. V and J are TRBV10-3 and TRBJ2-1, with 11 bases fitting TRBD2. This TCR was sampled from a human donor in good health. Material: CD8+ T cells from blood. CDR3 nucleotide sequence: TGTGCCATCAGTGAGTCTAGCGGGGGGGCCCGGGAGCAGTTCTTC. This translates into CAISESSGGAREQFF.